This note documents a single T cell receptor (beta chain) sequence. Its antigen is undetermined. The sample comes from a study of early T cells in non-severe SARS-CoV-2 infection. For the study at large: Chains were not paired, and sequencing was done on bulk RNA from unsorted whole blood.

Study-level findings and limits: Anti-spike CD8 responses were favored by VDJdb matching, which missed private and CD4 specificities.

Individual cDNA molecules were tagged with unique molecular identifiers. One entry per CDR3 protein, called by TCRdb with MiXCR from the 5' RACE reads. The table includes some 60,000 distinct CDR3 sequences, more than 8.5% detected once. CDR3 length equals 14 residues. Germline V gene data show CDR1 as DFQATT and CDR2 as SNEGSKA (reference sequence). Sequencing was carried out using whole blood. The receptor was isolated from an adult who was a healthcare worker with PCR-confirmed SARS-CoV-2 infection or an uninfected control (not recorded which). V is TRBV20-1 and J is TRBJ2-1, with 8 positions matching TRBD2. CDR3 nucleotides: TGCGCCGTGGGGGCTAGCGGGCGCAACAATGAGCAGTTCTTC. Protein product: CAVGASGRNNEQFF.